These 24 T cell receptor beta chains were sequenced from one sample in a study of radiotherapy plus CTLA-4 blockade in lung cancer. The method was immunoSEQ multiplex PCR; TCRdb's version includes in-frame clones alone and lacks a portion of them. The sample shows tens of thousands of clones, more than 60% of them seen only once. The source material was peripheral blood, sampled from a patient treated with radiotherapy plus ipilimumab. The receptors come from a human donor with non-small cell lung cancer who had stable disease on radiotherapy plus ipilimumab.

Here the CDR3 DNA reads TGTGCCAGCAGCCTACGGACAGGGCGAAACACTGAAGCTTTCTTT. It yields the protein CASSLRTGRNTEAFF. This chain connects TRBV14 to TRBJ1-1; 8 nucleotides align to TRBD1. Losses at the gene ends were 4 bases for V and 2 bases for J; bases not matched to a gene: 6. This CDR3 contains 15 residues. In germline, CDR1 is SGHDN, CDR2 FVKESK.

The chain links TRBV18 to TRBJ1-1; D unclear. Germline V gene lookup returns CDR1 KGHSH and CDR2 LQKENI. Trimming cost V 3 bases and J 3 bases, with 14 bases left between them. The CDR3 is made up of 15 amino acids. The CDR3 nucleotides are TGTGCCAGCTCACCGGAATCCCGTTCGCACACTGAAGCTTTCTTT. This gives the protein CASSPESRSHTEAFF.

The chain carries TRBV5-4 and TRBJ1-6; the match to TRBD1 covers 11 bases. The CDR3 runs to 16 residues. CDR1 SGHNT and CDR2 YYREEE come from the germline V gene (reference sequence). The junction had 7 bases not matched to a gene; V was cut back by 4 bases and J by 7 bases. The DNA of the CDR3 is TGTGCCAGCAGCCTGCGGGACAGGGGGAACAATTCACCCCTCCACTTT. Protein product: CASSLRDRGNNSPLHF.

The V gene is TRBV5-1, the J gene TRBJ1-6, with TRBD1 matching over 9 bases. The CDR3 loop spans 20 amino acids. Unmatched junction bases numbered 10, after V lost 0 bases and J lost 0 bases. The germline V gene encodes CDR1 SGHRS and CDR2 YFSETQ. The CDR3 spells CASSLGAGQGSSSYNSPLHF. Written as DNA, the CDR3 is TGCGCCAGCAGCTTGGGTGCGGGACAGGGTTCGAGCTCCTATAATTCACCCCTCCACTTT.

This chain joins TRBV28 and TRBJ1-1, with TRBD1 matching 8 bases. This CDR3 is built from 14 residues. Unmatched junction bases numbered 8, after V lost 4 bases and J lost 7 bases. From germline, CDR1 is MDHEN and CDR2 SYDVKM. The CDR3 sequence: CASSSQADRDEAFF. The CDR3 DNA follows: TGTGCCAGCAGTTCGCAAGCGGACAGGGATGAAGCTTTCTTT. Combining the CDR3 with reference TRBV28 and TRBJ1-1 gives the whole variable domain DVKVTQSSRYLVKRTGEKVFLECVQDMDHENMFWYRQDPGLGLRLIYFSYDVKMKEKGDIPEGYSVSREKKERFSLILESASTNQTSMYLCASSSQADRDEAFFGQGTRLTVV.

This clone has only a few counts. CDR3 protein: CASSGLAGTDTQYF. CDR3 in DNA: TGCGCCAGCTCAGGACTAGCGGGGACGGATACGCAGTATTTT. The rearrangement uses TRBV10-1 and TRBJ2-3, with 12 nucleotides matching TRBD2. J lost 6 bases, V lost 8 bases, and 6 bases had no gene match. CDR1 WNHNN and CDR2 SYGVQD come from the germline V gene (reference sequence). The CDR3 length is 14 residues.

This rearrangement joins TRBV7-9 to TRBJ2-7; 8 nucleotides match TRBD1. Trimming cost V 4 bases and J 5 bases; bases outside gene matches: 1. The CDR3 totals 12 residues. CDR1 is SEHNR, CDR2 FQNEAQ, per germline (reference sequence). In nucleotides, the CDR3 is TGTGCCAGCAGCTCGACAGGGGACGAGCAGTACGTC. Protein product: CASSSTGDEQYV.

This clone was recorded only once. The chain couples TRBV5-4 to TRBJ1-5; no definite D call. CDR1 and CDR2 from the germline V gene are SGHNT and YYREEE (reference sequence). This CDR3 has 15 residues. Deletions cut 3 bases from V and 2 bases from J, with 12 bases between. CDR3 protein: CASSSGPPGNQPQHF. Here the CDR3 DNA reads TGTGCCAGCAGCTCTGGCCCGCCGGGCAATCAGCCCCAGCATTTT.

This clone has only a few counts. The V call is TRBV5-5, the J call TRBJ1-5; 9 nucleotides align to TRBD1. There are 15 residues in the CDR3. The V segment lost 4 bases and the J segment 6 bases; nucleotides outside the gene matches: 8. Germline values: CDR1 SGHKS, CDR2 YYEKEE (reference sequence). CDR3 DNA: TGTGCCAGCAGCCTCAACAGGGGGCTGGGTCAGCCCCAGCATTTT. It codes for CASSLNRGLGQPQHF.

This clone was counted a few times. The chain couples TRBV2 to TRBJ1-6; no clear D. The CDR3 contains 14 residues. CDR1 and CDR2 (germline): SNHLY, FYNNEI. The V and J ends lost 4 bases and 6 bases respectively, with 10 bases between them. The CDR3, as DNA: TGTGCCAGCAGTGGGAGCAGCCTTAATTCACCCCTCCACTTT. Translation: CASSGSSLNSPLHF.

The genes are TRBV2 and TRBJ1-1, with 10 bases lining up with TRBD1. The V gene end was trimmed by 2 bases and the J gene end by 2 bases; junction bases not matched to a gene: 5. Germline values: CDR1 SNHLY, CDR2 FYNNEI. CDR3 length: 16 amino acids. CDR3 sequence (DNA): TGTGCCAGCAGTGAAAGGGACAGGGGTGTCAACACTGAAGCTTTCTTT. Translated: CASSERDRGVNTEAFF. The entire variable domain, with the rest obtained from reference TRBV2 and TRBJ1-1, is as follows: EPEVTQTPSHQVTQMGQEVILRCVPISNHLYFYWYRQILGQKVEFLVSFYNNEISEKSEIFDDQFSVERPDGSNFTLKIRSTKLEDSAMYFCASSERDRGVNTEAFFGQGTRLTVV.

The chain joins TRBV6-1 to TRBJ2-2; unclear D gene. Germline CDR1 reads MNHNS; CDR2 reads SASEGT. Trimming stripped 7 bases from V and 4 bases from J, with 16 bases between. This CDR3 comprises 15 residues. Here the CDR3 reads CASKDLRVGTGELFF. The CDR3 DNA reads TGTGCCAGCAAAGACTTAAGGGTGGGCACCGGGGAGCTGTTTTTT.

The V call is TRBV7-6, the J call TRBJ1-2; D is possibly TRBD1 (5 bases). Germline CDR1 is SGHVS and CDR2 is FNYEAQ. The CDR3 contains 13 residues. Trimming took 5 bases from V and 7 from J, leaving 14 bases between them. The CDR3 region is CASSRGPGGGYTF. DNA for the CDR3: TGTGCCAGCAGCCGGGGACCGGGGGGTGGCTACACCTTC.

This clone showed up just once. CDR3 nucleotide sequence: TGTGCCAGCAGTCCGTCCCCGGGACAGAATTCACCCCTCCACTTT. Translated, it gives CASSPSPGQNSPLHF. This sequence joins TRBV6-5 and TRBJ1-6, with TRBD1 matching 7 bases. This CDR3 is 15 amino acids long. CDR1 and CDR2 from the germline V gene are MNHEY and SVGAGI. V dropped 5 bases and J dropped 7; count of bases not matched to a gene: 8.

This chain connects TRBV5-6 to TRBJ2-2; 9 bases match TRBD2. V dropped 2 bases and J dropped 5; count of bases not matched to a gene: 4. The germline V gene has CDR1 SGHDT and CDR2 YYEEEE. The CDR3 length is 15 residues. CDR3 loop: CASSLSAGGTGELFF. The CDR3 region has the DNA TGTGCCAGCAGCTTATCAGCGGGGGGAACCGGGGAGCTGTTTTTT.

The J gene is TRBJ2-2, the V gene TRBV5-1; 8 nucleotides match TRBD2. Germline V gene sequence: CDR1 SGHRS, CDR2 YFSETQ. The CDR3 contains 16 residues. The junction had 7 bases not matched to a gene; V was cut back by 2 bases and J by 4 bases. The CDR3 nucleotides read TGCGCCAGCAGCTTCAGCGGGGGAGGGTCCACCGGGGAGCTGTTTTTT. As protein: CASSFSGGGSTGELFF.

This clone was observed once. The J gene is TRBJ1-2, the V gene TRBV28; TRBD1 matches at 10 bases. Germline-derived CDR1 and CDR2 are MDHEN and SYDVKM. With V trimmed by 6 bases and J by 8 bases, 6 bases remained unmatched. This CDR3 has 13 residues. The CDR3 nucleotides are TGTGCCAGCAGACGACAGGGGGCGGAGGGCTACACCTTC. This gives the protein CASRRQGAEGYTF.

CDR3 nucleotide sequence: TGTGCCAGCAGTTTAGTACAGGTTATTCCCCCCACTGAAGCTTTCTTT. Protein: CASSLVQVIPPTEAFF. The gene calls are TRBV28 and TRBJ1-1; D is possibly TRBD1 (5 bases). CDR1 and CDR2 (germline): MDHEN, SYDVKM. This CDR3 contains 16 residues. V was cut by 2 bases and J by 4 bases, with 17 bases left in between. Drawing the rest from reference TRBV28 and TRBJ1-1, the complete variable domain is DVKVTQSSRYLVKRTGEKVFLECVQDMDHENMFWYRQDPGLGLRLIYFSYDVKMKEKGDIPEGYSVSREKKERFSLILESASTNQTSMYLCASSLVQVIPPTEAFFGQGTRLTVV.

The J gene is TRBJ1-5, the V gene TRBV30; D unresolved. V was shortened by 0 bases and J by 3 bases, with 12 bases between the two germline ends. Germline CDR1 and CDR2: GTSNPN and SVGIG (reference sequence). CDR3 length: 15 amino acids. The CDR3 nucleotides read TGTGCCTGGAGTGTGGTCGGCAGGAACAATCAGCCCCAGCATTTT. This sequence encodes CAWSVVGRNNQPQHF.

This clone appeared once. CDR3 region: CASSPSARMNTEAFF. In nucleotides, the CDR3 is TGTGCCAGCAGCCCCTCGGCACGAATGAACACTGAAGCTTTCTTT. V usage is TRBV27 and J usage is TRBJ1-1; D call uncertain. Trimming removed 6 bases from V and 0 bases from J, with 14 bases in between. Per germline, CDR1 MNHEY and CDR2 SMNVEV (reference sequence). The CDR3 is 15 residues long.

The gene calls are TRBV6-5 and TRBJ2-2, with D hard to call. Germline CDR1 MNHEY, CDR2 SVGAGI. With 0 bases removed from V and 7 bases from J, the gap between germline ends came to 6 bases. CDR3 length equals 13 residues. The CDR3 nucleotides are TGTGCCAGCAGTTACTCGCCTGGCGGGGAGCTGTTTTTT. It is translated as CASSYSPGGELFF.

Comment on this clone: Other nucleotide sequences in the sample specify the same CDR3. The CDR3 region is CASSLEGSYYNEQFF. In DNA form, the CDR3 reads TGTGCCAGCAGCCTAGAGGGATCCTACTACAATGAGCAGTTCTTC. The rearrangement uses TRBV5-5 and TRBJ2-1; possibly TRBD2 for D (5 bases). Germline loops: CDR1 SGHKS, CDR2 YYEKEE (reference sequence). The CDR3 is 15 residues long. The V end lost 4 bases, the J end lost 3 bases, and 14 bases lay between the germline ends.

Regarding this clone: The junction does not match germline at one end; this may be a read error. This chain links TRBV5-4 with TRBJ1-4; perhaps TRBD1 as D (6 bases). CDR3 size: 14 residues. In germline, CDR1 is SGHNT, CDR2 YYREEE (reference sequence). CDR3 in amino acids: CAGSLEGVSEKLFF. The CDR3 DNA reads TGTGCCGGCAGCTTGGAGGGGGTATCTGAAAAACTGTTTTTT.

The rearrangement links TRBV7-7 to TRBJ2-5; D not certain. V lost 1 base to trimming and J lost 8 bases, with 14 bases between them. CDR1 is SSHAT and CDR2 is FNYEAQ in the germline V gene (reference sequence). The CDR3 is 14 residues long. The CDR3 nucleotides are TGTGCCAGCAGCTTAGGGGCAGACAAGAGAACCCAGTACTTC. Its protein is CASSLGADKRTQYF.